Below are 6 T cell receptor beta chains sequenced from a single sample in a study of cytomegalovirus exposure and HLA in healthy donors. PCR used 60 Vbeta primers and 13 Jbeta primers. Profiling relied on immunoSEQ multiplex PCR, and the TCRdb table lists in-frame clones only, not all of them. The sample includes 40,000 to 55,000 clones, around three quarters of them seen just once. Sequences were obtained from PBMCs. These receptors all come from a young man in good health and CMV-seronegative.

V and J are TRBV29-1 and TRBJ2-3; TRBD2 matches at 8 bases. After removal of 1 base from V and 2 bases from J, the junction contained 5 bases not matched to a gene. Germline V gene sequence: CDR1 SQVTM, CDR2 ANQGSEA. The CDR3 length is 15 residues. In nucleotides, the CDR3 is TGCAGCGTTGAAGGCCTAGCGGGCTACACAGATACGCAGTATTTT. Its translation is CSVEGLAGYTDTQYF.

The rearrangement uses TRBV30 and TRBJ2-2; 7 bases agree with TRBD1. Germline V CDR1 and CDR2: GTSNPN, SVGIG (reference sequence). The CDR3 is 16 residues long. V trimming: 5 bases; J trimming: 0 bases; junction bases outside the gene matches: 9. CDR3 loop: CAWGSEQGANTGELFF. For the CDR3, the DNA is TGTGCCTGGGGGTCGGAGCAGGGGGCGAACACCGGGGAGCTGTTTTTT.

This clone was recorded only once. The chain recombines TRBV5-1 with TRBJ1-1; possibly TRBD1 for D (6 bases). Germline V gene lookup returns CDR1 SGHRS and CDR2 YFSETQ. The CDR3 totals 15 residues. The V and J ends lost 4 bases and 1 base respectively, with 14 bases between them. The CDR3 here is CASSGREGGNTEAFF. CDR3 in DNA: TGCGCCAGCAGCGGGCGGGAGGGGGGGAACACTGAAGCTTTCTTT.

This clone appeared a few times. The chain has TRBV30 and TRBJ1-6, with a possible D match to TRBD1 (6 bases). The CDR3 contains 14 residues. Per the germline V gene, CDR1 is GTSNPN and CDR2 is SVGIG (reference sequence). Trimming cost V 6 bases and J 8 bases, with 17 bases left between them. As DNA, the CDR3 is TGTGCCTGCAGGGGTGGCAGGTCGGATTCACCCCTCCACTTT. Translation gives CACRGGRSDSPLHF.

J is TRBJ2-3 and V is TRBV10-1; D perhaps matches TRBD2 (5 bases). The CDR3 runs 16 residues. Trimming removed 0 bases from V and 7 bases from J, with 17 bases in between. CDR1 WNHNN and CDR2 SYGVQD come from the germline V gene (reference sequence). The CDR3 bases are TGCGCCAGCAGTGAGTCGGGGAGACACCTGGAATATACGCAGTATTTT. It specifies CASSESGRHLEYTQYF.

The chain employs TRBV27 and TRBJ1-2; 10 positions agree with TRBD1. V lost 1 base to trimming and J lost 5 bases; unmatched junction nucleotides: 1. Germline loops: CDR1 MNHEY, CDR2 SMNVEV (reference sequence). This CDR3 has 14 amino acids. The DNA of the CDR3 is TGTGCCAGCAGTTTATGGGGACAGGGGTATGGCTACACCTTC. This sequence encodes CASSLWGQGYGYTF.